These 9 T cell receptor beta chains share one sample of origin, sequenced in a study of CD8 T cells in ankylosing spondylitis. Study results and limitations: Characteristic, it appeared, of ankylosing spondylitis blood was a TCR beta motif of 7 or 8 highly homologous variants.

For these receptors, no antigen is known. TCRdb fed the 5' RACE reads into MiXCR, producing one record per CDR3 protein. There are 300,000 to 400,000 distinct CDR3 sequences in the sample; approximately 20% occur only once, and about 17% lies in the top ten. The sample comprised blood, either unsorted or a sorted T cell fraction (not recorded which). The receptors here all came from a male donor with ankylosing spondylitis.

This clonotype came up once. This rearrangement joins TRBV12-3 or TRBV12-4 to TRBJ2-5; D not certain. This CDR3 region has 13 residues. V was shortened by 6 bases and J by 5 bases, with 13 bases between the two germline ends. In DNA form, the CDR3 reads TGTGCCAGCAGGGTAGGGAATCGGGAGACCCAGTACTTC. This encodes CASRVGNRETQYF.

This clonotype has more than one count but fewer than ten. The chain couples TRBV7-2 to TRBJ2-6; 7 bases fit TRBD2. Germline trimming cut 1 base from V and 1 base from J; bases unmatched to any gene: 1. CDR1 is SGHTA, CDR2 FQGNSA, per germline. This CDR3 spans 16 amino acids. The CDR3 nucleotides read TGTGCCAGCAGCTTAGGGGGGGGTTCTGGGGCCAACGTCCTGACTTTC. Protein sequence: CASSLGGGSGANVLTF.

The rearrangement links TRBV27 to TRBJ2-2; possible D gene TRBD1, 6 bases. The V gene lost 0 bases and the J gene lost 1 base, with 9 bases spanning the gap. Germline V gives CDR1 MNHEY, CDR2 SMNVEV (reference sequence). The CDR3 is 16 amino acids. The DNA of the CDR3 is TGTGCCAGCAGTTTATCGTTCAGGGGGAACACCGGGGAGCTGTTTTTT. It is translated as CASSLSFRGNTGELFF.

This clonotype occurred a few times. This chain joins TRBV5-1 and TRBJ2-1; D may match TRBD1 or TRBD2 (5 bases each). V lost 0 bases and J 9 bases, leaving 13 bases between the germline ends. Germline V lookup: CDR1 SGHRS, CDR2 YFSETQ. CDR3 length: 14 amino acids. The CDR3: CASSLEGLGGEQFF. DNA of the CDR3: TGCGCCAGCAGCTTGGAGGGGCTTGGAGGTGAGCAGTTCTTC.

This sequence joins TRBV4-2 and TRBJ2-3; D might be TRBD2 (6 bases). The CDR3 length is 16 residues. Germline V CDR1 and CDR2: LGHNA, YNFKEQ. V lost 0 bases, J lost 0 bases, and 10 bases lay in between. This chain's CDR3 is CASSQEVGGSTDTQYF. CDR3 nucleotide sequence: TGTGCCAGCAGCCAAGAGGTGGGGGGTAGCACAGATACGCAGTATTTT.

The rearrangement uses TRBV5-1 and TRBJ2-3; D unclear. This CDR3 contains 14 residues. Germline V CDR1 and CDR2: SGHRS, YFSETQ. V was trimmed by 4 bases and J by 6 bases, leaving 15 bases between them. CDR3 in amino acids: CASSLDQLMDTQYF. Written as DNA, the CDR3 is TGCGCCAGCAGCCTGGACCAGCTCATGGATACGCAGTATTTT.

This clonotype was observed many times. The rearrangement joins TRBV27 to TRBJ2-3; D not certain. The CDR3 is 13 residues long. Trimming cost V 2 bases and J 2 bases, with 5 bases left between them. CDR1 MNHEY and CDR2 SMNVEV come from the germline V gene (reference sequence). CDR3 sequence: CASSLGYTDTQYF. In DNA form, the CDR3 reads TGTGCCAGCAGTTTAGGATACACAGATACGCAGTATTTT.

This clonotype was observed a handful of times. The chain employs TRBV5-1 and TRBJ2-1, with 12 bases matching TRBD2. The V and J ends lost 3 bases and 3 bases, in that order; junction bases with no gene match: 7. The CDR3 extends over 17 amino acids. Looked up from germline, CDR1 is SGHRS and CDR2 is YFSETQ. CDR3 nucleotide sequence: TGCGCCAGCAGCTCAGGACTAGCGGGGCCGTTCTACAATGAGCAGTTCTTC. Translating it yields CASSSGLAGPFYNEQFF.

The chain has TRBV19 and TRBJ2-7; no firm D call. Germline CDR1 is LNHDA and CDR2 is SQIVND (reference sequence). This CDR3 has 14 residues. V was clipped by 7 bases and J by 0 bases, with 13 bases between them. The CDR3 region is CASTEGPGSYEQYF. CDR3 nucleotide sequence: TGTGCCAGTACCGAAGGACCGGGCTCCTACGAGCAGTACTTC.